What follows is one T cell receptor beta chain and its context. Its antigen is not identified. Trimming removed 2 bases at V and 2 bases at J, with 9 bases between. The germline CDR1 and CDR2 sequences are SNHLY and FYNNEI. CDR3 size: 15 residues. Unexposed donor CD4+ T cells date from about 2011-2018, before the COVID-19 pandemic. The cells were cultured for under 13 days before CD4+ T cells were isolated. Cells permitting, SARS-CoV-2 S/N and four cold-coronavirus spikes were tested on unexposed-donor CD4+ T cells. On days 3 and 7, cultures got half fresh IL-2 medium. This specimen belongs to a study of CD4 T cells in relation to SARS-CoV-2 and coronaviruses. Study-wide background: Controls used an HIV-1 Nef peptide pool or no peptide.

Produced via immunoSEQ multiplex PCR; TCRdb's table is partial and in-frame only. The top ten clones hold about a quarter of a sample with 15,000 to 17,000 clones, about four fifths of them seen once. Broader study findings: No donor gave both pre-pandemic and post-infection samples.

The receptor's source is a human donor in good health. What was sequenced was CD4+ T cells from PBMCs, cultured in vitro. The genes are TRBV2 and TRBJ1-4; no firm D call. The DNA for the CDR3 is TGTGCCAGCAGTGAATTTGCTGGGACTAATGAAAAACTGTTTTTT. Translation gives CASSEFAGTNEKLFF.